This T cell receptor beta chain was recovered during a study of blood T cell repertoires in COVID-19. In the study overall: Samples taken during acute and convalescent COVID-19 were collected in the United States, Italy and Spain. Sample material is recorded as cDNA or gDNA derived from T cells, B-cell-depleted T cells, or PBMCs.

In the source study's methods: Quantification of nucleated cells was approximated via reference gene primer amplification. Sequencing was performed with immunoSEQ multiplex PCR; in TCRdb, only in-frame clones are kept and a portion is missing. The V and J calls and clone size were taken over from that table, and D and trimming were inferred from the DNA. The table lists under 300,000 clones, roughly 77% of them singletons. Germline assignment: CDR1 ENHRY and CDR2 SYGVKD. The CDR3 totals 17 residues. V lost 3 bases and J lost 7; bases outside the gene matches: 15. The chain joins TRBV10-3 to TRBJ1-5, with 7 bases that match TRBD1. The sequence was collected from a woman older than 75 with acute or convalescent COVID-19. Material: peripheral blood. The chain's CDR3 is CAISESMTGKGGQPQHF. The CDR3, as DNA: TGTGCCATCAGTGAATCCATGACAGGGAAGGGCGGGCAGCCCCAGCATTTT.